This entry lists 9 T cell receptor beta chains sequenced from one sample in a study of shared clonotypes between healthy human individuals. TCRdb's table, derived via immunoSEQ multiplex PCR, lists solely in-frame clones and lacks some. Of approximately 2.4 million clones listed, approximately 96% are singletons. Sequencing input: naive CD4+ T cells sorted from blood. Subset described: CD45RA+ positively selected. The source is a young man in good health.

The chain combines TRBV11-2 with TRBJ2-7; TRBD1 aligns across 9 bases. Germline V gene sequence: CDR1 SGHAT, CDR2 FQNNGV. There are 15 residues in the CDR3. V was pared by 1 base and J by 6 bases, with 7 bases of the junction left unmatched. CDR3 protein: CASSLVGATGGEQYF. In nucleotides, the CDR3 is TGTGCCAGCAGCTTAGTGGGGGCGACAGGGGGCGAGCAGTACTTC.

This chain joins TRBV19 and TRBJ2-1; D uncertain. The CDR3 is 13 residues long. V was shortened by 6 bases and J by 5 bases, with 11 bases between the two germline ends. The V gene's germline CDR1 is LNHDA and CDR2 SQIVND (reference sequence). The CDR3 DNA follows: TGTGCCAGTAGCCTTGGGGTGGACAATGAGCAGTTCTTC. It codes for CASSLGVDNEQFF.

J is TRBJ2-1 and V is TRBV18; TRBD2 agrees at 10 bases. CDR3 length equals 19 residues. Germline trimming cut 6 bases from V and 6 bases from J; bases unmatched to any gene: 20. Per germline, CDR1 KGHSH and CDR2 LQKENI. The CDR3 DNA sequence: TGTGCCAGCTCCTCGACAGGAGCTGGGAGCGGGAGGGCCCTCAATGAGCAGTTCTTC. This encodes CASSSTGAGSGRALNEQFF. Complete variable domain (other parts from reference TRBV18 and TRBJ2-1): NAGVMQNPRHLVRRRGQEARLRCSPMKGHSHVYWYRQLPEEGLKFMVYLQKENIIDESGMPKERFSAEFPKEGPSILRIQQVVRGDSAAYFCASSSTGAGSGRALNEQFFGPGTRLTVL.

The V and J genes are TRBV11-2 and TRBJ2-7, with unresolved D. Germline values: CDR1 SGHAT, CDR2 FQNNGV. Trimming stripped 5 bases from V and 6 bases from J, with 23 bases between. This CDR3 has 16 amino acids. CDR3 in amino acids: CASSPQLRSVGAEQYF. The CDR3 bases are TGTGCCAGCAGCCCCCAACTAAGGTCCGTCGGTGCCGAGCAGTACTTC.

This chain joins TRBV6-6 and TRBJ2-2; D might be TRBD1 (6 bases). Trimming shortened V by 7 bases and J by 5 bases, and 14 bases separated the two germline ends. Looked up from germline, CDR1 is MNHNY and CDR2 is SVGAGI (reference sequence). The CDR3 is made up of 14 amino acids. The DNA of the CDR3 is TGTGCCAGCACCACACAGGGACCTACCGGGGAGCTGTTTTTT. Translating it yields CASTTQGPTGELFF.

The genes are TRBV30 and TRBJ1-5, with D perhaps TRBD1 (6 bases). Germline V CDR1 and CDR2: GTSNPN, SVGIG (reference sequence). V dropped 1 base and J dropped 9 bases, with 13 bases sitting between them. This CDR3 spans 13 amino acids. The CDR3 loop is CAWSAPQGGPQHF. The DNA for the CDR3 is TGTGCCTGGAGTGCCCCACAGGGTGGGCCCCAGCATTTT. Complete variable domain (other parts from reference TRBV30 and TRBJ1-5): SQTIHQWPATLVQPVGSPLSLECTVEGTSNPNLYWYRQAAGRGLQLLFYSVGIGQISSEVPQNLSASRPQDRQFILSSKKLLLSDSGFYLCAWSAPQGGPQHFGDGTRLSIL.

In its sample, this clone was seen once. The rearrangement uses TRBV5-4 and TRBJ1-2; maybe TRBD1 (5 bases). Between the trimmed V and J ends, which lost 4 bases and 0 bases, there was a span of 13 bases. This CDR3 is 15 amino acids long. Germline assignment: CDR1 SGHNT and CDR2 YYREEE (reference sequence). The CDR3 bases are TGTGCCAGCAGCCCCTCAGGGTCCCCTAACTATGGCTACACCTTC. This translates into CASSPSGSPNYGYTF.

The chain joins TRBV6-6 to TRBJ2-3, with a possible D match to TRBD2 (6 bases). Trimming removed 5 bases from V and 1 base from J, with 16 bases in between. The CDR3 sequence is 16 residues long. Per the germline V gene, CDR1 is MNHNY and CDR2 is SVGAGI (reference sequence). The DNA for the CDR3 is TGTGCCAGCAGTCCCCCCAGGCGGGGAGGCACAGATACGCAGTATTTT. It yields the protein CASSPPRRGGTDTQYF.

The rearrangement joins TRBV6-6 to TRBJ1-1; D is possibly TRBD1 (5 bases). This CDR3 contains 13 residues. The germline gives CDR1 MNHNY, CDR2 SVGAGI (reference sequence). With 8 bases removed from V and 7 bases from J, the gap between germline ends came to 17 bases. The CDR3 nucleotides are TGTGCCAGCGGGAGGGGCAGGGCCCTTGAAGCTTTCTTT. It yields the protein CASGRGRALEAFF.